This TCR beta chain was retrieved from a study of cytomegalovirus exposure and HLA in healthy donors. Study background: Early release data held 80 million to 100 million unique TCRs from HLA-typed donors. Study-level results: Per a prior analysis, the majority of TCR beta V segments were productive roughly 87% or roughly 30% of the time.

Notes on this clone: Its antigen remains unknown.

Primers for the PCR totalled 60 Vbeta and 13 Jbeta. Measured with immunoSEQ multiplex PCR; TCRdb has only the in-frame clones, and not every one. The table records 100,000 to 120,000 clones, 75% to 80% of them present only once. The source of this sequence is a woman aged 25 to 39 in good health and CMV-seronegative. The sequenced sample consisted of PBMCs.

Here the CDR3 reads CASSLAGGVYNEQFF. CDR3 bases: TGTGCCAGCAGTCTAGCGGGAGGAGTGTACAATGAGCAGTTCTTC. V is TRBV11-3 and J is TRBJ2-1, with 11 bases identical to TRBD2. V shed 6 bases and J 4 bases; nucleotides not matched to a gene: 5. CDR3 size: 15 residues. Looked up from germline, CDR1 is SGHNT and CDR2 is YENEEA.